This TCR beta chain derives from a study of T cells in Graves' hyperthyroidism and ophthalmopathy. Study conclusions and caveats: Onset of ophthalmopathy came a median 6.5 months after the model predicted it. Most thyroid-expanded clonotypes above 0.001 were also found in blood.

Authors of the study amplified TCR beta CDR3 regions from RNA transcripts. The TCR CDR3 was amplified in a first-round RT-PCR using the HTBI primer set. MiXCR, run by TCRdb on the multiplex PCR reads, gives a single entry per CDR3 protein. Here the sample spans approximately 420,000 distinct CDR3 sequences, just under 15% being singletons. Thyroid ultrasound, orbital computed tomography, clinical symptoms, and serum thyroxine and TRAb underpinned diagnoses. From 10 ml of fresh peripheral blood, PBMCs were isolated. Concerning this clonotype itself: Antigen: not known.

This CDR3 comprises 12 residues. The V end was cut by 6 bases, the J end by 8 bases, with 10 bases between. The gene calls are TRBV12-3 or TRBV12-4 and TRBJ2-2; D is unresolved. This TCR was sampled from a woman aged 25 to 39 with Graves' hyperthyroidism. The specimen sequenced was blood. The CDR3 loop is CASRPTSGELFF. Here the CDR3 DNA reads TGTGCCAGCAGACCGACTTCTGGGGAGCTGTTTTTT.